The 27 T cell receptor beta chains presented below share a single source sample, sequenced in a study of CD4 T cells in relation to SARS-CoV-2 and coronaviruses. Which antigens these TCRs recognize remains unknown. Libraries were prepared by immunoSEQ multiplex PCR; TCRdb keeps only in-frame clonotypes and omits some of them. The sample lists around 40,000 clones, 84% occurring once. The sample was naive CD4+ T cells from PBMCs, cultured in vitro. The subset here: naive CD4+ T cells isolated by negative enrichment. Receptors were obtained from an adult with COVID-19.

This chain connects TRBV30 to TRBJ1-3, with a tentative D call TRBD1 (5 bases). The CDR3 totals 14 residues. Germline V CDR1 and CDR2: GTSNPN, SVGIG (reference sequence). V lost 0 bases, J lost 2 bases, and 8 bases lay in between. CDR3 coding DNA: TGTGCCTGGAGTGTAGGGGTAGCTGGAAACACCATATATTTT. Translation gives CAWSVGVAGNTIYF.

This clone appeared once. V and J are TRBV18 and TRBJ1-2, with TRBD1 matching 9 bases. CDR1 and CDR2 (germline): KGHSH, LQKENI. V shed 3 bases, J shed 3 bases, and the junction held 2 bases outside the gene matches. The CDR3 totals 14 residues. The CDR3 spells CASSPRTGDYGYTF. CDR3 sequence (DNA): TGTGCCAGCTCACCCCGGACAGGGGACTATGGCTACACCTTC.

This chain connects TRBV19 to TRBJ2-4; the D gene could be TRBD1 or TRBD2 (6 bases each). Germline CDR1 reads LNHDA; CDR2 reads SQIVND (reference sequence). Trimming removed 4 bases at V and 10 bases at J, with 17 bases between. The CDR3 extends over 14 amino acids. Here the CDR3 reads CASSTGGQVRIQYF. In DNA, the CDR3 is TGTGCCAGTAGTACTGGGGGGCAGGTTAGAATTCAGTACTTC.

The V gene is TRBV15, the J gene TRBJ2-5, with 9 bases aligning to TRBD2. This CDR3 is 16 amino acids long. V lost 3 bases to trimming and J lost 1 base; unmatched junction nucleotides: 6. Germline loops: CDR1 LNHNV, CDR2 YYDKDF (reference sequence). The CDR3 DNA is TGTGCCACCAGCAGGGAGCCGCGGGAGGGCCAAGAGACCCAGTACTTC. It yields the protein CATSREPREGQETQYF.

The rearrangement links TRBV18 to TRBJ2-1, with 7 bases matching TRBD2. The ends lost 3 bases at V and 8 bases at J; junction bases unmatched: 13. CDR1 KGHSH and CDR2 LQKENI come from the germline V gene. This CDR3 is built from 16 residues. The CDR3 here is CASSPRTRRLMDEQFF. In nucleotides, the CDR3 is TGTGCCAGCTCACCCCGGACTAGGAGGTTAATGGATGAGCAGTTCTTC.

The chain uses TRBV5-1 and TRBJ2-1; D perhaps matches TRBD1 (6 bases). The CDR3 contains 16 residues. V lost 4 bases and J 2 bases, leaving 16 bases between the germline ends. In germline, CDR1 is SGHRS, CDR2 YFSETQ. The DNA for the CDR3 is TGCGCCAGCAGCACAGAGCTGGACAGAACCTACAATGAGCAGTTCTTC. As protein: CASSTELDRTYNEQFF.

The chain has TRBV28 and TRBJ1-1, with 9 positions matching TRBD1. The germline CDR1 and CDR2 sequences are MDHEN and SYDVKM. CDR3 length: 14 amino acids. After removal of 5 bases from V and 7 bases from J, the junction contained 8 bases not matched to a gene. The CDR3 spells CASSARQGEGEAFF. Written as DNA, the CDR3 is TGTGCCAGCAGTGCACGACAGGGGGAGGGTGAAGCTTTCTTT. The whole variable domain, filled in from reference TRBV28 and TRBJ1-1, reads DVKVTQSSRYLVKRTGEKVFLECVQDMDHENMFWYRQDPGLGLRLIYFSYDVKMKEKGDIPEGYSVSREKKERFSLILESASTNQTSMYLCASSARQGEGEAFFGQGTRLTVV.

V and J are TRBV4-1 and TRBJ1-2; D is ambiguous. Trimming took off 3 bases at V and 2 bases at J, with 13 bases between the two ends. The CDR3 is 15 residues long. From germline, CDR1 is MGHRA and CDR2 YSYEKL. CDR3 in DNA: TGCGCCAGCAGCCACAATGGTAGGCGAAACTATGGCTACACCTTC. Translation: CASSHNGRRNYGYTF.

This chain connects TRBV3-1 (or the pseudogene TRBV3-2) to TRBJ1-3; D gene unclear. Trimming took off 1 base at V and 0 bases at J, with 10 bases between the two ends. This CDR3 spans 16 amino acids. The germline CDR1 and CDR2 sequences are LGHDT and YNNKEL (reference sequence). Written as DNA, the CDR3 is TGTGCCAGCAGCCAAGCACCGACGGTCTCTGGAAACACCATATATTTT. It is translated as CASSQAPTVSGNTIYF.

The CDR3 nucleotides read TGTGCCATCAGTGAGCGCCCTTATAGCGGCCAGGAGGAGACCCAGTACTTC. Translation gives CAISERPYSGQEETQYF. The gene calls are TRBV10-3 and TRBJ2-5; D possibly corresponds to TRBD2 (6 bases). Trimming took 2 bases from V and 5 from J, leaving 21 bases between them. The germline V gene encodes CDR1 ENHRY and CDR2 SYGVKD. This CDR3 is 17 amino acids long.

V and J are TRBV28 and TRBJ1-5; TRBD1 matches 9 bases. Germline lookup yields CDR1 MDHEN and CDR2 SYDVKM. Unmatched junction bases numbered 2, after V lost 10 bases and J lost 1 base. CDR3 length: 13 residues. CDR3 sequence reads: CATQGASNQPQHF. The CDR3, as DNA: TGTGCCACACAGGGGGCGAGCAATCAGCCCCAGCATTTT. Filled out from reference TRBV28 and TRBJ1-5, the complete variable domain reads DVKVTQSSRYLVKRTGEKVFLECVQDMDHENMFWYRQDPGLGLRLIYFSYDVKMKEKGDIPEGYSVSREKKERFSLILESASTNQTSMYLCATQGASNQPQHFGDGTRLSIL.

V is TRBV7-8 and J is TRBJ2-5; 11 bases line up with TRBD1. The CDR3 sequence is 15 residues long. Germline lookup yields CDR1 SGHVS and CDR2 FQNEAQ. Unmatched junction bases numbered 5, after V lost 4 bases and J lost 4 bases. The chain's CDR3 is CASSWGTGGVETQYF. CDR3 DNA: TGTGCCAGCAGCTGGGGGACAGGGGGAGTAGAGACCCAGTACTTC. Complete variable domain (other parts from reference TRBV7-8 and TRBJ2-5): GAGVSQSPRYKVAKRGQDVALRCDPISGHVSLFWYQQALGQGPEFLTYFQNEAQLDKSGLPSDRFFAERPEGSVSTLKIQRTQQEDSAVYLCASSWGTGGVETQYFGPGTRLLVL.

The chain has TRBV5-1 and TRBJ2-7; TRBD1 aligns across 8 bases. Trimming cost V 0 bases and J 5 bases; bases outside gene matches: 4. The CDR3 runs 14 residues. Germline-derived CDR1 and CDR2 are SGHRS and YFSETQ. The CDR3 DNA is TGCGCCAGCAGCTTGGGACAGGGGCTGGACGAGCAGTACTTC. The encoded protein is CASSLGQGLDEQYF. Together with reference TRBV5-1 and TRBJ2-7, the CDR3 gives the full variable domain: KAGVTQTPRYLIKTRGQQVTLSCSPISGHRSVSWYQQTPGQGLQFLFEYFSETQRNKGNFPGRFSGRQFSNSRSEMNVSTLELGDSALYLCASSLGQGLDEQYFGPGTRLTVT.

The chain employs TRBV5-1 and TRBJ2-3; maybe TRBD1 (7 bases). This CDR3 has 17 residues. Germline V gene sequence: CDR1 SGHRS, CDR2 YFSETQ. Trimming stripped 3 bases from V and 4 bases from J, with 21 bases between. The CDR3 sequence is CASSWTYRGPGADTQYF. The DNA of the CDR3 is TGCGCCAGCAGCTGGACTTACAGGGGCCCGGGGGCAGATACGCAGTATTTT.

This clone was recorded a few times. The chain carries TRBV2 and TRBJ2-3; 7 nucleotides align to TRBD1. This CDR3 is built from 15 residues. The V segment lost 1 base and the J segment 1 base; nucleotides outside the gene matches: 2. Germline V gene data show CDR1 as SNHLY and CDR2 as FYNNEI. CDR3 in amino acids: CASSEGTGRTDTQYF. CDR3 DNA sequence: TGTGCCAGCAGTGAAGGGACAGGCCGCACAGATACGCAGTATTTT.

The sample holds a few counts of this clone. The chain employs TRBV7-9 and TRBJ2-1, with D possibly being TRBD2 (6 bases). CDR3 length equals 16 residues. Germline CDR1 reads SEHNR; CDR2 reads FQNEAQ (reference sequence). V was cut by 4 bases and J by 1 base, with 14 bases left in between. The CDR3 protein is CASSYWAGSSYNEQFF. The CDR3 DNA reads TGTGCCAGCAGCTACTGGGCGGGATCTTCCTACAATGAGCAGTTCTTC.

This clone has more than one count but fewer than ten. This chain uses TRBV19 with TRBJ2-1; TRBD2 agrees at 7 bases. This CDR3 has 16 residues. Trimming took 5 bases from V and 0 from J; bases not matched to a gene: 7. From germline, CDR1 is LNHDA and CDR2 SQIVND (reference sequence). The CDR3: CASSLSLAYSYNEQFF. The CDR3 DNA follows: TGTGCCAGTAGTCTGTCACTAGCGTACTCCTACAATGAGCAGTTCTTC.

The J gene is TRBJ2-2, the V gene TRBV7-9; the D gene is possibly TRBD1 (6 bases). From germline, CDR1 is SEHNR and CDR2 FQNEAQ (reference sequence). The ends were cut back, 4 bases at V and 1 base at J, with 7 bases in the middle. The CDR3 loop spans 14 amino acids. This chain's CDR3 is CASSSGQNTGELFF. The CDR3 bases are TGTGCCAGCAGCTCGGGACAGAACACCGGGGAGCTGTTTTTT. Complete variable domain (other parts from reference TRBV7-9 and TRBJ2-2): DTGVSQNPRHKITKRGQNVTFRCDPISEHNRLYWYRQTLGQGPEFLTYFQNEAQLEKSRLLSDRFSAERPKGSFSTLEIQRTEQGDSAMYLCASSSGQNTGELFFGEGSRLTVL.

The chain has TRBV14 and TRBJ2-1; 8 bases map to TRBD2. The CDR3 is 17 residues long. V shed 4 bases, J shed 8 bases, and the junction held 16 bases outside the gene matches. Germline V gives CDR1 SGHDN, CDR2 FVKESK. This chain's CDR3 is CASSRTFLAGKPHEQFF. DNA of the CDR3: TGTGCCAGCAGCCGTACTTTTTTAGCGGGAAAACCCCATGAGCAGTTCTTC.

This chain joins TRBV19 and TRBJ1-1; 8 bases line up with TRBD1. V lost 1 base, J lost 8 bases, and 0 bases stayed unmatched. The CDR3 contains 12 residues. Germline-derived CDR1 and CDR2 are LNHDA and SQIVND (reference sequence). CDR3 sequence: CASSIGDREAFF. DNA of the CDR3: TGTGCCAGTAGTATAGGGGACAGGGAAGCTTTCTTT.

This clone has more than one count but fewer than ten. This chain uses TRBV10-3 with TRBJ2-3; 7 positions match TRBD2. V shed 4 bases and J 0 bases; nucleotides not matched to a gene: 7. The CDR3 has 16 residues. Germline assignment: CDR1 ENHRY and CDR2 SYGVKD. In DNA, the CDR3 is TGTGCCATCAGTGCCCCTAGCGGAGCTAGCACAGATACGCAGTATTTT. Translating gives CAISAPSGASTDTQYF.

This clone was picked up a small number of times. The chain links TRBV19 to TRBJ2-1; TRBD2 might be the D (5 bases). The CDR3 has 15 residues. V was trimmed by 6 bases and J by 0 bases, leaving 12 bases between them. Germline V gene data show CDR1 as LNHDA and CDR2 as SQIVND (reference sequence). CDR3 DNA: TGTGCCAGTAGGCCGACTGGGAGCTCCTACAATGAGCAGTTCTTC. Protein product: CASRPTGSSYNEQFF.

The V and J genes are TRBV19 and TRBJ2-3; maybe TRBD1 (5 bases). Germline-derived CDR1 and CDR2 are LNHDA and SQIVND (reference sequence). V was clipped by 6 bases and J by 2 bases, with 12 bases between them. This CDR3 has 14 residues. CDR3 DNA: TGTGCCAGTAGCCCGACAGACCTCACAGATACGCAGTATTTT. This sequence encodes CASSPTDLTDTQYF.

The V and J genes are TRBV6-2 or TRBV6-3 and TRBJ2-7; D is tentatively TRBD1 or TRBD2 (5 bases each). In germline, CDR1 is MNHEY, CDR2 SVGEGT. V gave up 2 bases and J gave up 13 bases, with 21 bases separating them. This CDR3 comprises 14 residues. The CDR3 region is CASSYLGAVPDFYF. CDR3 DNA sequence: TGTGCCAGCAGTTACCTCGGGGCGGTCCCCGACTTTTACTTC.

This chain uses TRBV28 with TRBJ1-3, with D unclear. This CDR3 spans 14 amino acids. V was trimmed by 2 bases and J by 4 bases, leaving 9 bases between them. Germline V gene data show CDR1 as MDHEN and CDR2 as SYDVKM. The CDR3 nucleotides read TGTGCCAGCAGTTTAGTACCGAAAGGAAACACCATATATTTT. Translating gives CASSLVPKGNTIYF.

V and J are TRBV6-2 or TRBV6-3 and TRBJ2-5; 10 bases line up with TRBD2. Trimming at V came to 2 bases and at J to 5 bases, leaving 8 bases not matched to a gene. The CDR3 is 16 amino acids. The V gene's germline CDR1 is MNHEY and CDR2 SVGEGT. CDR3 protein: CASSYGWLAGAETQYF. The DNA for the CDR3 is TGTGCCAGCAGTTACGGTTGGCTAGCGGGAGCTGAGACCCAGTACTTC.

The CDR3: CASSLVQGPDTQYF. CDR3 bases: TGTGCCAGCAGCTTGGTGCAGGGCCCAGATACGCAGTATTTT. The chain links TRBV5-6 to TRBJ2-3, with D possibly TRBD1 on 5 matching bases. The germline CDR1 and CDR2 sequences are SGHDT and YYEEEE. The length of the CDR3 is 14 residues. The V and J ends lost 0 bases and 4 bases respectively, with 9 bases between them.